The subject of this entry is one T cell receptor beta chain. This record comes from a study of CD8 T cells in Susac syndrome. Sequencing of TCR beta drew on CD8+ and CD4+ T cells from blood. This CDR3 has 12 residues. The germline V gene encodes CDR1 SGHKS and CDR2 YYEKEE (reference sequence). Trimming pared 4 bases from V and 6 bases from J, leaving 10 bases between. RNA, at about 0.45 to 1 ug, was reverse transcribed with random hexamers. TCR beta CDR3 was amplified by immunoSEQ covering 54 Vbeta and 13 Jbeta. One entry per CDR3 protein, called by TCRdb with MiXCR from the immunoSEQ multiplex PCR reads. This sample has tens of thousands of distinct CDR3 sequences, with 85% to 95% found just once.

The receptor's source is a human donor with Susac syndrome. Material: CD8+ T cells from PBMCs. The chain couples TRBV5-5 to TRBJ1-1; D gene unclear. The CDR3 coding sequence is TGTGCCAGCAGCGTTTCGATCCCTGAAGCTTTCTTT. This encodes CASSVSIPEAFF.